The rows below give T cell receptor beta chains drawn from one sample of a study of cytomegalovirus exposure and HLA in healthy donors. Data came from immunoSEQ multiplex PCR; TCRdb stores just in-frame clones and leaves some out. The data contain 100,000 to 150,000 clones, more than 70% of them seen just once; the ten biggest clones take up roughly 0.9%. The sample was PBMCs. These receptors were obtained from an older woman in good health and CMV-seronegative. Each CDR3 is given with its conserved first and last residue. Each record gives: CDR3 protein, D gene, V gene. The D gene is left open where the match is weak.

cdr3_aa: CASSLGPTGNTEAFF; d_call: -; v_call: TRBV7-6
cdr3_aa: CSSSLGSGYEQYF; d_call: -; v_call: TRBV7-9
cdr3_aa: CASSPRVGGPNIGGFAGYTF; d_call: TRBD1; v_call: TRBV5-5
cdr3_aa: CASSAHGTGGDEQYF; d_call: TRBD1; v_call: TRBV5-1
cdr3_aa: CASSPGDRGRNSPLHF; d_call: TRBD1; v_call: TRBV18
cdr3_aa: CASRTGLAGNYEQYF; d_call: TRBD2; v_call: TRBV7-2
cdr3_aa: CASSLEKGRGVAFF; d_call: TRBD1; v_call: TRBV28
cdr3_aa: CASSFASGGETQYF; d_call: TRBD1; v_call: TRBV7-9
cdr3_aa: CASTGYGANVLTF; d_call: -; v_call: TRBV19
cdr3_aa: CASGLWVSVAGAGELFF; d_call: TRBD2; v_call: TRBV12-5
cdr3_aa: CTSSSPGTSGWEQYF; d_call: TRBD2; v_call: TRBV28
cdr3_aa: CASSSAGAGTLYNEQFF; d_call: TRBD2; v_call: TRBV5-1
cdr3_aa: CASSFLGQGAQPQHF; d_call: TRBD1; v_call: TRBV27
cdr3_aa: CASTLGAGARKQFF; d_call: -; v_call: TRBV28
cdr3_aa: CASSLGADEQFF; d_call: -; v_call: TRBV28
cdr3_aa: CASSASRGHEQFF; d_call: -; v_call: TRBV2
cdr3_aa: CASSGGTTYSYEQYF; d_call: TRBD2; v_call: TRBV5-1
cdr3_aa: CASSDYRGLRADTQYF; d_call: TRBD1; v_call: TRBV9
cdr3_aa: CASSFVSVLNTEAFF; d_call: -; v_call: TRBV5-1
cdr3_aa: CASSPGGQGAGGYTF; d_call: TRBD1; v_call: TRBV18
cdr3_aa: CASSLVGGGQNTEAFF; d_call: -; v_call: TRBV5-5
cdr3_aa: CASSPLQTGRLSYEQYF; d_call: -; v_call: TRBV18
cdr3_aa: CASSLRGNTEAFF; d_call: -; v_call: TRBV5-1
cdr3_aa: CAWRIPGQGFEQYF; d_call: TRBD1; v_call: TRBV30
cdr3_aa: CASSAGTTDTGELFF; d_call: TRBD2; v_call: TRBV9
cdr3_aa: CATIARDTNTDTQYF; d_call: -; v_call: TRBV15
cdr3_aa: CASSLDGYTDTQYF; d_call: -; v_call: TRBV5-1
cdr3_aa: CASSIDRGSTDTQYF; d_call: TRBD1; v_call: TRBV27
cdr3_aa: CASSLGGTRTDTQYF; d_call: TRBD2; v_call: TRBV7-2
cdr3_aa: CASSIVDSTYEQYF; d_call: -; v_call: TRBV19
cdr3_aa: CASILTTTSGGELFF; d_call: -; v_call: TRBV6-5
cdr3_aa: CASRKVDRGYEQYF; d_call: TRBD1; v_call: TRBV27
cdr3_aa: CASSLDGLSNSPLHF; d_call: -; v_call: TRBV5-1
cdr3_aa: CASTASGSSYNEQFF; d_call: TRBD2; v_call: TRBV19
cdr3_aa: CASSLWQGNEQFF; d_call: -; v_call: TRBV5-1
cdr3_aa: CASSSGTSGISYEQYF; d_call: TRBD2; v_call: TRBV5-1
cdr3_aa: CASSLGTGHTEAFF; d_call: TRBD1; v_call: TRBV7-2
cdr3_aa: CASGLVRGAEGVTEAFF; d_call: -; v_call: TRBV12-5
cdr3_aa: CASSLRLAGTETQYF; d_call: TRBD2; v_call: TRBV5-4
cdr3_aa: CASSAGQGALSETQYF; d_call: TRBD1; v_call: TRBV5-1
cdr3_aa: CASTGTSVDEQYF; d_call: TRBD2; v_call: TRBV19
cdr3_aa: CASSSRGGLVETQYF; d_call: -; v_call: TRBV11-3
cdr3_aa: CASSRRGGALYEQYF; d_call: -; v_call: TRBV27
cdr3_aa: CASSIPLKTGGLFGLFF; d_call: TRBD1; v_call: TRBV19
cdr3_aa: CSSSSWTGAHYNEQFF; d_call: TRBD1; v_call: TRBV7-9
cdr3_aa: CASSLAFQQFF; d_call: -; v_call: TRBV5-8
cdr3_aa: CASSSTTGVGETQYF; d_call: TRBD1; v_call: TRBV28
cdr3_aa: CASSYMLRGAEAFF; d_call: -; v_call: TRBV6-5
cdr3_aa: CASSLAQGDTQYF; d_call: -; v_call: TRBV5-4
cdr3_aa: CASSVATGIHEQFF; d_call: -; v_call: TRBV9
cdr3_aa: CASSQGMTGANQPQHF; d_call: TRBD1; v_call: TRBV4-1
cdr3_aa: CASSVGSSGNTIYF; d_call: -; v_call: TRBV9
cdr3_aa: CAISASQGPTDTQYF; d_call: -; v_call: TRBV10-3
cdr3_aa: CASSPSQGAQYEQYF; d_call: TRBD1; v_call: TRBV4-1